The rows below give T cell receptor beta chains drawn from one sample of a study of T-cell memory formation after mild COVID-19. TCRdb used MiXCR to reprocess the 5' RACE reads, holding one entry per CDR3 protein. The sample lists 240,000 or so distinct CDR3 sequences, 8% to 10% seen once, with roughly a fifth in the top ten. Sequencing input: PBMCs or a T cell subset sorted from them (not recorded which). Receptor source: a man aged 18 to 30 who had mild COVID-19 (a few samples of this study predate the infection). Cell type and time point are not known. Both conserved end residues are part of each CDR3. The D gene is left open where the match is weak. Where a row states a size, it is once, few, many or the class of an expanded clone; other rows omit it.

TRBJ2-7 NA TRBV7-8 NA CASSLDRSYEQYF TGTGCCAGCAGTCTAGACAGATCCTACGAGCAGTACTTC
TRBJ2-1 TRBD2 TRBV6-5 few CATTPGGLYNEQFF TGTGCCACAACCCCGGGGGGGTTATACAATGAGCAGTTCTTC
TRBJ2-3 NA TRBV28 many CASSYSTDTQYF TGTGCCAGCAGTTACAGCACAGATACGCAGTATTTT
TRBJ1-4 NA TRBV5-4 few CASSLDQVNEKLFF TGTGCCAGCAGCTTGGATCAGGTGAATGAAAAACTGTTTTTT
TRBJ2-3 NA TRBV20-1 once CSALGASTDTQYF TGCAGTGCCCTAGGCGCTAGCACAGATACGCAGTATTTT
TRBJ2-5 TRBD1 TRBV12-3/TRBV12-4 few CASSNLGQGRPVYF TGTGCCAGCAGTAACCTCGGACAGGGCAGGCCGGTGTACTTC
TRBJ2-3 NA TRBV6-5 NA CASSFRVYTDTQYF TGTGCCAGCAGTTTTCGGGTCTACACAGATACGCAGTATTTT
TRBJ1-1 NA TRBV29-1 NA CSVRFGGTEAFF TGCAGCGTGAGGTTTGGGGGTACTGAAGCTTTCTTT
TRBJ2-2 TRBD1 TRBV9 NA CASSALDRAGELFF TGTGCCAGCAGCGCCCTCGACAGGGCCGGGGAGCTGTTTTTT
TRBJ1-5 NA TRBV6-2/TRBV6-3 few CASSRPGGGNNQPQHF TGTGCCAGCAGCCGCCCAGGTGGGGGGAACAATCAGCCCCAGCATTTT
TRBJ2-3 TRBD1 TRBV7-2 NA CASSPSRGYTQYF TGTGCCAGCAGCCCGAGCAGGGGGTATACGCAGTATTTT
TRBJ1-2 NA TRBV5-1 NA CASSLAVAAPNYGYTF TGCGCCAGCAGCTTGGCCGTAGCGGCCCCTAACTATGGCTACACCTTC
TRBJ2-1 NA TRBV18 NA CASSPASRVYNEQFF TGTGCCAGCTCACCAGCATCCAGGGTTTACAATGAGCAGTTCTTC
TRBJ2-6 TRBD1 TRBV2 NA CASSELRTGSNSGANVLTF TGTGCCAGCAGTGAGCTTCGGACAGGGTCAAACTCTGGGGCCAACGTCCTGACTTTC